This entry describes one TCR beta chain. The sample is drawn from a study of blood T cell repertoires in COVID-19. Overall study: PBMCs, B-cell-depleted T cells, or T cells were the source of the cDNA or gDNA that made up the material.

The CDR3 is made up of 15 amino acids. Germline V gene lookup returns CDR1 SGHRS and CDR2 YFSETQ. With 5 bases clipped from V and 5 bases from J, the junction kept 8 bases outside the gene matches. Sequenced by immunoSEQ multiplex PCR; TCRdb stores in-frame clones only, minus some. The sample yields about 260,000 clones, about 90% seen once. The receptor comes from a woman between 35 and 50 years old with acute or convalescent COVID-19. Sequenced material: peripheral blood. This chain links TRBV5-1 with TRBJ2-5, with TRBD1 matching over 11 bases. The CDR3 here is CASRPGTGGLETQYF. The CDR3 region has the DNA TGCGCCAGCAGACCCGGGACAGGGGGTTTGGAGACCCAGTACTTC. Full variable domain (missing parts from reference TRBV5-1 and TRBJ2-5): KAGVTQTPRYLIKTRGQQVTLSCSPISGHRSVSWYQQTPGQGLQFLFEYFSETQRNKGNFPGRFSGRQFSNSRSEMNVSTLELGDSALYLCASRPGTGGLETQYFGPGTRLLVL.